These 24 T cell receptor beta chains originate from one sample sequenced in a study of long-term antiretroviral therapy in people with HIV. They ran version v3.0 of the immunoSEQ assay at survey level. TCRdb's copy holds only in-frame clones and misses some; the assay was immunoSEQ multiplex PCR. This table holds 29,000 or so clones, approximately 94% found once. The sequenced sample was unsorted PBMCs, obtained around 7.4 years after starting antiretroviral therapy. Receptors originate from a man aged 50 to 59 with HIV.

V and J are TRBV19 and TRBJ2-3; D assignment may be TRBD1 or TRBD2 (6 bases each). V lost 7 bases and J 5 bases, leaving 25 bases between the germline ends. This CDR3 is 17 amino acids long. CDR1 is LNHDA, CDR2 SQIVND, per germline (reference sequence). The CDR3 here is CASIPGGGLRGKDTQYF. The CDR3, as DNA: TGTGCCAGTATCCCCGGCGGAGGGTTGAGGGGGAAAGATACGCAGTATTTT.

The rearrangement links TRBV6-5 to TRBJ2-1; D remains unclear. Deletions cut 2 bases from V and 4 bases from J, with 6 bases between. Germline CDR1 and CDR2: MNHEY and SVGAGI. This CDR3 is built from 13 residues. CDR3 in amino acids: CASSYTVYNEQFF. The CDR3 DNA reads as TGTGCCAGCAGTTACACCGTTTACAATGAGCAGTTCTTC.

V gene TRBV4-3 combines with J gene TRBJ2-3; 7 bases map to TRBD1. Germline V gene sequence: CDR1 LGHNA, CDR2 YSLEER. V gave up 0 bases and J gave up 5 bases; unmatched junction bases: 11. The CDR3 sequence is 17 residues long. The CDR3 DNA follows: TGCGCCAGCAGCCAAGATTTCACAGGGGTAAAGCAAGATACGCAGTATTTT. Its protein is CASSQDFTGVKQDTQYF.

A note on this clone: Other nucleotide sequences in the sample specify the same CDR3. V and J are TRBV5-1 and TRBJ2-7; TRBD2 matches at 12 bases. The CDR3 contains 14 residues. The germline gives CDR1 SGHRS, CDR2 YFSETQ. Losses at the gene ends were 4 bases for V and 4 bases for J; bases not matched to a gene: 3. CDR3: CASSKGLAGYEQYF. The CDR3 region has the DNA TGCGCCAGCAGCAAGGGACTAGCGGGTTACGAGCAGTACTTC.

The count of this clone is one. The rearrangement uses TRBV30 and TRBJ1-2, with TRBD1 as a possible D gene (5 bases). CDR1 and CDR2 (germline): GTSNPN, SVGIG (reference sequence). V lost 1 base to trimming and J lost 2 bases, with 11 bases between them. The CDR3 has 14 residues. The CDR3 loop is CAWSGGGLNYGYTF. CDR3 sequence (DNA): TGTGCCTGGAGTGGCGGGGGGTTAAACTATGGCTACACCTTC.

This chain connects TRBV6-5 to TRBJ2-3; TRBD2 aligns across 9 bases. CDR1 is MNHEY, CDR2 SVGAGI, per germline. This CDR3 region has 15 residues. Trimming took 6 bases from V and 0 from J; bases not matched to a gene: 4. In nucleotides, the CDR3 is TGTGCCAGCAGCCCCAGCGGGGGGAGCACAGATACGCAGTATTTT. Protein: CASSPSGGSTDTQYF.

In its sample, this clone was seen once. This chain joins TRBV11-2 and TRBJ2-7, with 12 bases that match TRBD1. The CDR3 is 18 amino acids. Germline V CDR1 and CDR2: SGHAT, FQNNGV. V lost 5 bases to trimming and J lost 0 bases; unmatched junction nucleotides: 11. The CDR3 DNA reads TGTGCCAGCAGCGTACCGGGACAGGGGGCCTATTTCTCCTACGAGCAGTACTTC. As protein: CASSVPGQGAYFSYEQYF. Full variable domain (outside the CDR3, taken from reference TRBV11-2 and TRBJ2-7): EAGVAQSPRYKIIEKRQSVAFWCNPISGHATLYWYQQILGQGPKLLIQFQNNGVVDDSQLPKDRFSAERLKGVDSTLKIQPAKLEDSAVYLCASSVPGQGAYFSYEQYFGPGTRLTVT.

This chain's CDR3 is CASSPGQENIQYF. CDR3 nucleotide sequence: TGTGCCAGCAGCCCGGGACAGGAAAACATTCAGTACTTC. The chain couples TRBV4-2 to TRBJ2-4; TRBD1 agrees at 8 bases. J lost 5 bases, V lost 4 bases, and 1 base had no gene match. The germline gives CDR1 LGHNA, CDR2 YNFKEQ. CDR3 length equals 13 residues.

The V gene is TRBV7-9, the J gene TRBJ2-7; 8 bases are a match to TRBD2. The CDR3 runs 15 residues. V was clipped by 1 base and J by 0 bases; unmatched bases: 2. Looked up from germline, CDR1 is SEHNR and CDR2 is FQNEAQ (reference sequence). DNA for the CDR3: TGTGCCAGCAGCTTAGAGCGGGGGAGCTCCTACGAGCAGTACTTC. It yields the protein CASSLERGSSYEQYF.

The chain joins TRBV5-1 to TRBJ2-7; D gene ambiguous. Per germline, CDR1 SGHRS and CDR2 YFSETQ. The CDR3 runs to 13 residues. Between the trimmed V and J ends, which lost 5 bases and 5 bases, there was a span of 14 bases. For the CDR3, the DNA is TGCGCCAGCAGACCTTCCGCGAGGAACGAGCAGTACTTC. As protein: CASRPSARNEQYF.

The rearrangement uses TRBV12-5 and TRBJ2-3; D may be TRBD1 (6 bases). The CDR3 has 13 residues. The germline gives CDR1 LGHNT, CDR2 FRNRAP. V was pared by 6 bases and J by 4 bases, with 11 bases between. Written as DNA, the CDR3 is TGTGCTAGTGGGCTACAGGGCGCAGATACGCAGTATTTT. Its protein product is CASGLQGADTQYF.

The chain carries TRBV7-8 and TRBJ2-1, with D perhaps matching TRBD1 (6 bases). The V gene lost 3 bases and the J gene lost 5 bases, with 17 bases spanning the gap. CDR3 length: 16 amino acids. Germline V lookup: CDR1 SGHVS, CDR2 FQNEAQ. The CDR3 reads CASSFGLPGDNNEQFF. DNA for the CDR3: TGTGCCAGCAGCTTCGGACTGCCAGGGGATAACAATGAGCAGTTCTTC.

This clone was detected once. This rearrangement joins TRBV30 to TRBJ2-7, with D possibly called TRBD1 or TRBD2 (5 bases each). Trimming shortened V by 5 bases and J by 0 bases, and 17 bases separated the two germline ends. This CDR3 has 15 amino acids. Germline V gives CDR1 GTSNPN, CDR2 SVGIG (reference sequence). DNA for the CDR3: TGTGCCTGGGGGACCCCGCTCGAAGGCTCCTACGAGCAGTACTTC. This encodes CAWGTPLEGSYEQYF.

The CDR3: CASSLEGGQPQHF. CDR3 coding DNA: TGCGCCAGCAGTCTCGAAGGCGGTCAGCCCCAGCATTTT. The chain links TRBV5-1 to TRBJ1-5; no reliable D call. CDR1 is SGHRS, CDR2 YFSETQ, per germline. With 5 bases removed from V and 6 bases from J, the gap between germline ends came to 12 bases. The CDR3 loop spans 13 amino acids. Looking up the rest from reference TRBV5-1 and TRBJ1-5 gives the full variable domain: KAGVTQTPRYLIKTRGQQVTLSCSPISGHRSVSWYQQTPGQGLQFLFEYFSETQRNKGNFPGRFSGRQFSNSRSEMNVSTLELGDSALYLCASSLEGGQPQHFGDGTRLSIL.

This chain uses TRBV30 with TRBJ2-6; D possibly corresponds to TRBD2 (5 bases). Germline CDR1 GTSNPN, CDR2 SVGIG (reference sequence). V gave up 0 bases and J gave up 1 base, with 7 bases separating them. The CDR3 contains 15 residues. CDR3 in amino acids: CAWSVGGSGANVLTF. The CDR3 DNA reads TGTGCCTGGAGTGTTGGAGGATCTGGGGCCAACGTCCTGACTTTC.

The chain is built from TRBV7-8 and TRBJ2-1; 8 bases match TRBD2. Per germline, CDR1 SGHVS and CDR2 FQNEAQ. The CDR3 covers 14 residues. V gave up 5 bases and J gave up 7 bases; unmatched junction bases: 7. CDR3 in DNA: TGTGCCAGCAGCACCGGGACTAGTGGGAATGAGCAGTTCTTC. Protein: CASSTGTSGNEQFF.

The chain couples TRBV5-6 to TRBJ1-3, with 7 positions matching TRBD1. Germline V lookup: CDR1 SGHDT, CDR2 YYEEEE. Trimming took 4 bases from V and 0 from J; bases not matched to a gene: 4. The CDR3 is 15 residues long. The CDR3 DNA sequence: TGTGCCAGCAGCGAGGGACAGCTCTCTGGAAACACCATATATTTT. It is translated as CASSEGQLSGNTIYF.

This rearrangement joins TRBV30 to TRBJ2-7; no definite D call. This CDR3 is built from 13 residues. Trimming took off 0 bases at V and 2 bases at J, with 8 bases between the two ends. Germline V CDR1 and CDR2: GTSNPN, SVGIG (reference sequence). The DNA of the CDR3 is TGTGCCTGGAGTGTGATGACGACCTACGAGCAGTACTTC. Its protein is CAWSVMTTYEQYF.

A single count supports this clone. The chain uses TRBV27 and TRBJ2-7; D is unresolved. V lost 10 bases and J 2 bases, leaving 27 bases between the germline ends. CDR1 MNHEY and CDR2 SMNVEV come from the germline V gene (reference sequence). This CDR3 has 17 amino acids. CDR3 bases: TGTGCCACCAGCGCCCGGGTAGGAGCTCATATACCCTACGAGCAGTACTTC. This codes for CATSARVGAHIPYEQYF.

The J gene is TRBJ1-1, the V gene TRBV10-1; 8 bases agree with TRBD1. Trimming cost V 2 bases and J 1 base; bases outside gene matches: 0. Germline assignment: CDR1 WNHNN and CDR2 SYGVQD (reference sequence). The CDR3 runs to 14 residues. The CDR3 coding sequence is TGCGCCAGCAGTGAGGGACAGGGGAACACTGAAGCTTTCTTT. Translated, it gives CASSEGQGNTEAFF.

The chain has TRBV10-3 and TRBJ1-1; D not resolved. Germline loops: CDR1 ENHRY, CDR2 SYGVKD. The V end was cut by 6 bases, the J end by 7 bases, with 15 bases between. This CDR3 is built from 13 residues. The CDR3 region has the DNA TGTGCCATCAGCATCTCCGAGGTGGGTGAAGCTTTCTTT. Protein sequence: CAISISEVGEAFF.

The chain carries TRBV7-2 and TRBJ1-1; 9 bases are a match to TRBD1. Germline CDR1 is SGHTA and CDR2 is FQGNSA. The CDR3 covers 16 residues. V shed 5 bases, J shed 0 bases, and the junction held 7 bases outside the gene matches. The CDR3 sequence is CASSGYRGRVNTEAFF. The CDR3, as DNA: TGTGCCAGCAGCGGCTACAGGGGGCGCGTGAACACTGAAGCTTTCTTT.

The V and J genes are TRBV4-2 and TRBJ2-4; D gene ambiguous. The V gene's germline CDR1 is LGHNA and CDR2 YNFKEQ. This CDR3 has 17 residues. Trimming removed 0 bases at V and 0 bases at J, with 12 bases between. CDR3 region: CASSQDPPGEAKNIQYF. The CDR3 nucleotides are TGTGCCAGCAGCCAAGATCCCCCTGGAGAAGCCAAAAACATTCAGTACTTC.

J is TRBJ1-2 and V is TRBV6-1; D ambiguous. The length of the CDR3 is 15 residues. CDR1 and CDR2 from the germline V gene are MNHNS and SASEGT. Trimming removed 0 bases at V and 7 bases at J, with 15 bases between. CDR3 residues: CASSEAVLAQFGYTF. As DNA, the CDR3 is TGTGCCAGCAGTGAAGCAGTCTTGGCTCAGTTTGGCTACACCTTC.